This T cell receptor (beta chain) emerged from a study of control samples from healthy donors and cancer patients. Germline CDR1 reads LNHDA; CDR2 reads SQIVND (reference sequence). The CDR3 spans 15 residues. V was clipped by 4 bases and J by 3 bases, with 15 bases between them. Profiled with immunoSEQ multiplex PCR; TCRdb holds only in-frame clones, not every one. The sample has under 80,000 clones; over 75% are singletons. V and J are TRBV19 and TRBJ1-2; no firm D call. Material for sequencing was blood. The receptor comes from a man in his forties or fifties in good health. The CDR3 reads CASSRVMGYDYGYTF. In DNA, the CDR3 is TGTGCCAGTAGTAGAGTAATGGGGTATGACTATGGCTACACCTTC.